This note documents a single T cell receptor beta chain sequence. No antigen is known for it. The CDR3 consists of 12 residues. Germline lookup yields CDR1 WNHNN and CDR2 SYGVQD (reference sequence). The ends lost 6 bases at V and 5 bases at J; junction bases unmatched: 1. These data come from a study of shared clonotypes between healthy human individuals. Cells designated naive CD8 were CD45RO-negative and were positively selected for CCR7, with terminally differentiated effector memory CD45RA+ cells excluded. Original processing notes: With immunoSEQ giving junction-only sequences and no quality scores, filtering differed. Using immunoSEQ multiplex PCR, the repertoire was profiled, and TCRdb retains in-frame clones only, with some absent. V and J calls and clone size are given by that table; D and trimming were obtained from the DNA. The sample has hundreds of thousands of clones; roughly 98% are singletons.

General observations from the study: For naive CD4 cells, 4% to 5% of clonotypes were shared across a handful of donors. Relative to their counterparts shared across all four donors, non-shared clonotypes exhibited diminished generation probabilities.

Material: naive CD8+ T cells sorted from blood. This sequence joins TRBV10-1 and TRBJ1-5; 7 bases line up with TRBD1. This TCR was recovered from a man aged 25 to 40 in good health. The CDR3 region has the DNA TGCGCCAGCAGGACAGGGCATCAGCCCCAGCATTTT. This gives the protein CASRTGHQPQHF.